Shown below are 17 T cell receptor beta chains from a single sample sequenced in a study of response to subunit inactivated influenza vaccine. TCRdb re-derived calls from the RT-PCR reads in MiXCR, one entry per CDR3 protein. The sample includes hundreds of thousands of distinct CDR3 sequences, approximately 7.7% seen only once; the top ten take 10% to 15%. The sample consisted of PBMCs from blood, taken 23 months after vaccination. The receptors derive from a man in his fifties or sixties who received an inactivated influenza vaccine.

The chain carries TRBV6-4 and TRBJ1-1; TRBD1 agrees at 9 bases. This CDR3 contains 16 residues. Germline trimming cut 1 base from V and 4 bases from J; bases unmatched to any gene: 7. CDR1 and CDR2 from the germline V gene are MRHNA and SNTAGT. The CDR3, as DNA: TGTGCCAGCAGTGACTGGGACAGGGAGGTCATCACTGAAGCTTTCTTT. Encoded protein: CASSDWDREVITEAFF.

This clonotype was seen at least ten times. The chain employs TRBV6-2 or TRBV6-3 and TRBJ2-6; D may correspond to TRBD1 or TRBD2 (5 bases each). Germline V CDR1 and CDR2: MNHEY, SVGEGT. CDR3 length: 19 residues. Trimming took off 2 bases at V and 4 bases at J, with 21 bases between the two ends. CDR3 loop: CASSYEGTSKPTGANVLTF. CDR3 sequence (DNA): TGTGCCAGCAGTTACGAGGGGACGTCAAAACCGACCGGGGCCAACGTCCTGACTTTC.

In its sample, this clonotype was seen many times. This sequence joins TRBV6-1 and TRBJ1-4; no clear D gene. Germline CDR1 and CDR2: MNHNS and SASEGT. Trimming left V 6 bases short and J 7 bases short, with 15 bases between. The CDR3 has 14 residues. DNA for the CDR3: TGTGCCAGCAGAAGGACCGCCGGTGGTGAAAAACTGTTTTTT. Translating gives CASRRTAGGEKLFF.

The chain has TRBV20-1 and TRBJ2-1; weak D call: TRBD2 (6 bases). The CDR3 is 14 amino acids. V lost 1 base and J lost 6, with 13 bases in between. Germline lookup yields CDR1 DFQATT and CDR2 SNEGSKA (reference sequence). The CDR3 DNA reads TGCAGTGCTAGAGCGGGAGTGATATTCAATGAGCAGTTCTTC. It encodes CSARAGVIFNEQFF.

This clonotype was counted many times. The chain has TRBV12-3 or TRBV12-4 and TRBJ1-1, with 7 bases that match TRBD1. J gave up 1 base and V 3 bases, and 8 bases lay outside the gene matches. This CDR3 has 16 amino acids. For the CDR3, the DNA is TGTGCCAGCAGTTTGACAGGGCGGGTCGGGAACACTGAAGCTTTCTTT. Its protein product is CASSLTGRVGNTEAFF.

The count of this clonotype is one. The genes are TRBV6-2 or TRBV6-3 and TRBJ2-2; 12 nucleotides line up with TRBD1. The junction had 3 bases not matched to a gene; V was cut back by 6 bases and J by 7 bases. This CDR3 is built from 14 residues. Germline values: CDR1 MNHEY, CDR2 SVGEGT. The CDR3 nucleotides read TGTGCCAGCAGCTGGGACAGGGGGCGCGGGGAGCTGTTTTTT. Translating gives CASSWDRGRGELFF.

In its sample, this clonotype was seen a few times. This chain connects TRBV12-3 or TRBV12-4 to TRBJ2-3; D not certain. This CDR3 contains 15 residues. Deletions cut 2 bases from V and 1 base from J, with 10 bases between. The CDR3 is CASSLNSVGTDTQYF. The CDR3 nucleotides are TGTGCCAGCAGTTTAAATAGTGTGGGCACAGATACGCAGTATTTT.

This clonotype was detected many times. The chain couples TRBV3-1 to TRBJ2-7; D gene uncertain. This CDR3 has 15 amino acids. V was shortened by 0 bases and J by 2 bases, with 11 bases between the two germline ends. The germline V gene encodes CDR1 LGHDT and CDR2 YNNKEL (reference sequence). Here the CDR3 DNA reads TGTGCCAGCAGCCAAGAACCAGGCATGCCCTACGAGCAGTACTTC. Translation: CASSQEPGMPYEQYF.

This clonotype came up a few times. This chain uses TRBV28 with TRBJ1-6; D gene uncertain. Germline CDR1 MDHEN, CDR2 SYDVKM. With 5 bases removed from V and 8 bases from J, the gap between germline ends came to 10 bases. The CDR3 length is 13 residues. CDR3 sequence (DNA): TGTGCCAGCAGTGAACATTGGGATTCACCCCTCCACTTT. It codes for CASSEHWDSPLHF.

As for this clonotype: This may come from a read error, since a much larger clone is one base off. This chain links TRBV7-2 with TRBJ2-7; 9 bases agree with TRBD2. Per the germline V gene, CDR1 is SGHTA and CDR2 is FQGNSA. The CDR3 runs to 14 residues. In DNA form, the CDR3 reads TGTGCCAGCAGGGAGCGGGAGGAAAGCTACGAGCGGTACTTC. Its protein is CASREREESYERYF. Full variable domain (outside the CDR3, taken from reference TRBV7-2 and TRBJ2-7): GAGVSQSPSNKVTEKGKDVELRCDPISGHTALYWYRQSLGQGLEFLIYFQGNSAPDKSGLPSDRFSAERTGGSVSTLTIQRTQQEDSAVYLCASREREESYERYFGPGTRLTVT.

This clonotype was seen only a few times. The chain uses TRBV12-3 or TRBV12-4 and TRBJ1-2, with TRBD1 identical over 8 bases. The V gene end was trimmed by 3 bases and the J gene end by 8 bases; junction bases not matched to a gene: 11. The CDR3 extends over 15 amino acids. CDR3 residues: CASSFTGPQGGGYTF. The CDR3 bases are TGTGCCAGCAGTTTTACGGGACCACAGGGGGGAGGCTACACCTTC.

This clonotype was picked up a small number of times. V usage is TRBV27 and J usage is TRBJ2-2; TRBD2 agrees at 8 bases. V dropped 10 bases and J dropped 3; count of bases not matched to a gene: 7. Germline V gene lookup returns CDR1 MNHEY and CDR2 SMNVEV (reference sequence). The CDR3 runs to 14 residues. DNA of the CDR3: TGTGCCACCAAAGCGGGAGTAGACACCGGGGAGCTGTTTTTT. Its translation: CATKAGVDTGELFF.

The CDR3 DNA is TGTGCCAGCAGCAAGAGGAGACAAGAGACCCAGTACTTC. Its protein product is CASSKRRQETQYF. The chain links TRBV21-1 to TRBJ2-5. TRBV21-1 has pseudogene status. The CDR3 loop spans 13 amino acids.

The chain uses TRBV19 and TRBJ1-4; weak D call: TRBD1 (6 bases). Germline loops: CDR1 LNHDA, CDR2 SQIVND (reference sequence). The CDR3 has 15 residues. Trimming pared 3 bases from V and 5 bases from J, leaving 13 bases between. This chain's CDR3 is CASSIGGTINEKLFF. The CDR3 bases are TGTGCCAGTAGTATCGGCGGGACAATCAATGAAAAACTGTTTTTT.

The chain recombines TRBV18 with TRBJ1-2, with D hard to call. CDR3 length equals 13 residues. Germline V gives CDR1 KGHSH, CDR2 LQKENI. V lost 3 bases to trimming and J lost 6 bases, with 11 bases between them. This CDR3 reads CASSPPNSHGYTF. Written as DNA, the CDR3 is TGTGCCAGCTCACCTCCCAATTCCCATGGCTACACCTTC.

This clonotype appeared a few times. The gene calls are TRBV5-1 and TRBJ2-3; no definite D call. Trimming took off 4 bases at V and 1 base at J, with 16 bases between the two ends. CDR1 and CDR2 (germline): SGHRS, YFSETQ. This CDR3 has 16 amino acids. The CDR3 spells CASSPTVELGTDTQYF. The CDR3 bases are TGCGCCAGCAGCCCCACGGTCGAGTTGGGCACAGATACGCAGTATTTT. Full variable domain (remainder filled in from reference TRBV5-1 and TRBJ2-3): KAGVTQTPRYLIKTRGQQVTLSCSPISGHRSVSWYQQTPGQGLQFLFEYFSETQRNKGNFPGRFSGRQFSNSRSEMNVSTLELGDSALYLCASSPTVELGTDTQYFGPGTRLTVL.

There are many counts of this clonotype. The genes are TRBV5-1 and TRBJ2-7, with 10 bases lining up with TRBD2. The CDR3 length is 18 residues. With 0 bases clipped from V and 1 base from J, the junction kept 10 bases outside the gene matches. In germline, CDR1 is SGHRS, CDR2 YFSETQ. The CDR3 here is CASSLVASGGLTSYEQYF. The DNA of the CDR3 is TGCGCCAGCAGCTTGGTTGCTAGCGGGGGCCTCACTTCCTACGAGCAGTACTTC.